The 13 T cell receptor beta chains given below trace back to one sample, sequenced in a study of beta chain features in type 1 diabetes. The isolated RNA, all of it, was reverse transcribed, so expressed TCRB transcripts were what got sequenced. Assay: immunoSEQ multiplex PCR; the TCRdb copy retains only in-frame clones and omits some. In the table there are just over 450,000 clones, roughly 31% of which are singletons. The sequenced material came from naive CD4+ T cells from blood. The receptors stem from a man between 18 and 35 years old in good health.

This clone was counted only a few times. The CDR3 sequence is CASSSWTSGRDNEQFF. CDR3 DNA: TGTGCCAGCAGTTCCTGGACTAGCGGGAGAGACAATGAGCAGTTCTTC. The chain employs TRBV28 and TRBJ2-1; 13 positions agree with TRBD2. Germline V gene sequence: CDR1 MDHEN, CDR2 SYDVKM. Trimming at V came to 4 bases and at J to 5 bases, leaving 5 bases not matched to a gene. The CDR3 runs to 16 residues.

V usage is TRBV13 and J usage is TRBJ2-7, with 9 bases aligning to TRBD2. Germline trimming cut 5 bases from V and 4 bases from J; bases unmatched to any gene: 6. This CDR3 has 14 residues. Germline CDR1 is PRHDT and CDR2 is FYEKMQ (reference sequence). The DNA of the CDR3 is TGTGCCAGCAGCAAAGGACTAGCGCTATACGAGCAGTACTTC. Translated: CASSKGLALYEQYF.

This clone was recorded a few times. The chain uses TRBV30 and TRBJ1-4, with 7 bases identical to TRBD1. V lost 2 bases and J lost 4; bases outside the gene matches: 4. The germline V gene has CDR1 GTSNPN and CDR2 SVGIG (reference sequence). This CDR3 spans 14 amino acids. The CDR3 DNA follows: TGTGCCTGGAGTCCGGGACAGAATAATGAAAAACTGTTTTTT. Protein: CAWSPGQNNEKLFF.

The V call is TRBV14, the J call TRBJ1-2; no clear D gene. V lost 6 bases and J 8 bases, leaving 16 bases between the germline ends. Germline CDR1 reads SGHDN; CDR2 reads FVKESK. The CDR3 has 13 amino acids. CDR3 sequence reads: CASSPRSSPGYTF. The CDR3 DNA reads TGTGCCAGCAGTCCTCGCTCCAGCCCCGGCTACACCTTC.

The CDR3 spells CSAPAYTEAFF. DNA of the CDR3: TGCAGTGCTCCAGCGTACACTGAAGCTTTCTTT. The chain joins TRBV20-1 to TRBJ1-1; unclear D gene. V lost 5 bases and J 3 bases, leaving 7 bases between the germline ends. CDR3 length: 11 amino acids. Germline lookup yields CDR1 DFQATT and CDR2 SNEGSKA (reference sequence).

This clone was detected only a few times. This rearrangement joins TRBV29-1 to TRBJ2-2; 7 bases map to TRBD2. V lost 4 bases to trimming and J lost 5 bases; unmatched junction nucleotides: 7. The V gene's germline CDR1 is SQVTM and CDR2 ANQGSEA. CDR3 length: 14 amino acids. The chain's CDR3 is CSVAGRVDTGELFF. The CDR3 DNA reads TGCAGCGTTGCGGGGAGGGTGGATACCGGGGAGCTGTTTTTT.

Regarding this clone: Other DNA sequences from this sample encode an identical CDR3 as well. This chain joins TRBV2 and TRBJ2-3; 8 nucleotides agree with TRBD2. Germline V CDR1 and CDR2: SNHLY, FYNNEI. Trimming cost V 6 bases and J 0 bases; bases outside gene matches: 2. The CDR3 consists of 14 residues. The CDR3 sequence is CASSRLASTDTQYF. The CDR3 nucleotides are TGTGCCAGCAGCCGACTAGCGAGCACAGATACGCAGTATTTT.

The sample holds a few counts of this clone. CDR3 sequence: CASSRYRGLQETQYF. The CDR3 DNA reads TGTGCCAGCAGCCGGTACAGGGGGCTCCAAGAGACCCAGTACTTC. V and J are TRBV5-6 and TRBJ2-5; 9 bases map to TRBD1. CDR1 SGHDT and CDR2 YYEEEE come from the germline V gene. With V trimmed by 4 bases and J by 1 base, 5 bases remained unmatched. The CDR3 is 15 amino acids.

Details on this clone: Other DNA sequences from this sample encode an identical CDR3 as well. The chain links TRBV5-1 to TRBJ2-5; D not certain. The germline V and J ends were trimmed by 0 bases and 5 bases, with 11 bases remaining between them. The CDR3 runs to 14 residues. Germline V gives CDR1 SGHRS, CDR2 YFSETQ. The DNA of the CDR3 is TGCGCCAGCAGCTTGGGTCCCAGCAGGGAGACCCAGTACTTC. It specifies CASSLGPSRETQYF.

The J gene is TRBJ2-4, the V gene TRBV7-2; D perhaps matches TRBD2 (6 bases). Per germline, CDR1 SGHTA and CDR2 FQGNSA. Trimming removed 8 bases from V and 0 bases from J, with 17 bases in between. This CDR3 comprises 16 residues. CDR3 nucleotides: TGTGCCAGCGGCGCCTGGGGGGATTTAGCCAAAAACATTCAGTACTTC. Translated: CASGAWGDLAKNIQYF. The full variable domain, completed using reference TRBV7-2 and TRBJ2-4, is GAGVSQSPSNKVTEKGKDVELRCDPISGHTALYWYRQSLGQGLEFLIYFQGNSAPDKSGLPSDRFSAERTGGSVSTLTIQRTQQEDSAVYLCASGAWGDLAKNIQYFGAGTRLSVL.

The gene calls are TRBV14 and TRBJ2-7, with a possible D match to TRBD2 (6 bases). Germline V lookup: CDR1 SGHDN, CDR2 FVKESK. The CDR3 covers 15 residues. The V end was cut by 1 base, the J end by 0 bases, with 10 bases between. The CDR3 loop is CASSQAAGYSYEQYF. CDR3 DNA: TGTGCCAGCAGCCAAGCAGCGGGCTACTCCTACGAGCAGTACTTC.

Only one count was recorded for this clone. One end of the junction fails to match germline, which may point to a read error. The V gene is TRBV28, the J gene TRBJ2-5, with 9 bases identical to TRBD1. The CDR3 is 13 residues long. CDR1 is MDHEN, CDR2 SYDVKM, per germline. In DNA, the CDR3 is TGCGTACCAACAGGGGGCAAGGGAGAGACCCAGTACTTC. Its protein product is CVPTGGKGETQYF.

The chain has TRBV30 and TRBJ2-3; possibly TRBD2 for D (5 bases). V was trimmed by 3 bases and J by 6 bases, leaving 16 bases between them. Germline-derived CDR1 and CDR2 are GTSNPN and SVGIG (reference sequence). There are 14 residues in the CDR3. The CDR3 sequence: CAWSRTELLDTQYF. In DNA, the CDR3 is TGTGCCTGGAGCCGGACTGAACTACTGGATACGCAGTATTTT.